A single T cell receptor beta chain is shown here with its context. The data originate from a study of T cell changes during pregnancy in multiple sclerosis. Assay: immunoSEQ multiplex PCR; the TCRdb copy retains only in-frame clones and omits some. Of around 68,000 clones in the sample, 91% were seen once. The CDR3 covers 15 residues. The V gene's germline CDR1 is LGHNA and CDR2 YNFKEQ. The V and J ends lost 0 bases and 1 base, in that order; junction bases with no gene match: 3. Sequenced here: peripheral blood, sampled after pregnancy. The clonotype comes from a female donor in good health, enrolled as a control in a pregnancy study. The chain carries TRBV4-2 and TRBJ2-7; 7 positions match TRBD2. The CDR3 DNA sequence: TGTGCCAGCAGCCAAGACATTAGCGGGTCCTACGAGCAGTACTTC. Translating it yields CASSQDISGSYEQYF.